The next 21 T cell receptor beta chains were all read from a single sample in a study of regulatory T cells in long-lasting Graves disease. According to the study, TCR beta libraries were built with iRepertoire HTBI primers and CDR3-region Arm-PCR. TCRdb recomputed calls from the multiplex PCR reads with MiXCR, one row per CDR3 protein. The sample consists of 250,000 to 300,000 distinct CDR3 sequences, about 20% of them appearing once. Regarding time point: newly diagnosed GD, antithyroid drugs for less than 3 months. The authors made the TCR library using RNA they extracted from PBMCs. This same sample was also taken into another study, of T cells in Graves' hyperthyroidism and ophthalmopathy.

Sequenced material: peripheral blood mononuclear cells (PBMCs), taken at new diagnosis, from a patient treated with antithyroid drugs. These receptors all come from a woman aged 25 to 39 with Graves disease.

This clonotype was seen more than once but under ten times. A much bigger clone sits one base away, suggesting this may be a read error. CDR3 DNA sequence: TGTGCCAGCAGTTTCCTCTCGTCCGACCCGGAAGGCTATGGCCACACCTTC. Translated: CASSFLSSDPEGYGHTF. V and J are TRBV27 and TRBJ1-2; D gene ambiguous. The CDR3 runs to 17 residues. The germline V gene encodes CDR1 MNHEY and CDR2 SMNVEV (reference sequence).

The chain uses TRBV4-1 and TRBJ1-4; D is possibly TRBD1 (5 bases). Trimming left V 3 bases short and J 0 bases short, with 8 bases between. Germline V gives CDR1 MGHRA, CDR2 YSYEKL. The CDR3 extends over 15 amino acids. The CDR3 bases are TGCGCCAGCAGCCACGGACACTCAACTAATGAAAAACTGTTTTTT. It encodes CASSHGHSTNEKLFF.

There are many counts of this clonotype. The chain combines TRBV20-1 with TRBJ1-4; no clear D. Trimming stripped 1 base from V and 10 bases from J, with 10 bases between. The CDR3 loop spans 12 amino acids. Germline CDR1 and CDR2: DFQATT and SNEGSKA (reference sequence). CDR3 sequence reads: CSARVEGRKLFF. CDR3 coding DNA: TGCAGTGCTAGAGTCGAGGGAAGAAAACTGTTTTTT.

This clonotype was seen a handful of times. The chain combines TRBV5-1 with TRBJ2-5; TRBD1 aligns across 9 bases. Unmatched junction bases numbered 9, after V lost 4 bases and J lost 5 bases. The CDR3 is 15 residues long. Germline V CDR1 and CDR2: SGHRS, YFSETQ. Written as DNA, the CDR3 is TGCGCCAGCAGCCTCACAGGGGGCTGGGGGGAGACCCAGTACTTC. Translated, it gives CASSLTGGWGETQYF. Using reference TRBV5-1 and TRBJ2-5 for the parts outside the CDR3, the full variable domain is KAGVTQTPRYLIKTRGQQVTLSCSPISGHRSVSWYQQTPGQGLQFLFEYFSETQRNKGNFPGRFSGRQFSNSRSEMNVSTLELGDSALYLCASSLTGGWGETQYFGPGTRLLVL.

The chain couples TRBV19 to TRBJ1-5, with D possibly matching TRBD1 (5 bases). The CDR3 extends over 15 amino acids. Trimming removed 6 bases from V and 6 bases from J, with 18 bases in between. Germline V gene data show CDR1 as LNHDA and CDR2 as SQIVND (reference sequence). In DNA, the CDR3 is TGTGCCAGTAGAGGGGAGGAGGGTGGAGGTCAGCCCCAGCATTTT. Residues: CASRGEEGGGQPQHF.

A word on this clonotype: A read error is likely here: a far larger clone is one base away. The rearrangement joins TRBV3-1 to TRBJ2-7; 11 bases are a match to TRBD2. CDR1 is LGHDT and CDR2 is YNNKEL in the germline V gene (reference sequence). The length of the CDR3 is 14 residues. Trimming took 7 bases from V and 7 from J; bases not matched to a gene: 9. The CDR3 bases are TGTGCCAGCAAAGGGACTAGCGGATACAATGAGCAGTACTTC. It yields the protein CASKGTSGYNEQYF.

The chain links TRBV7-2 to TRBJ2-5, with 11 bases that match TRBD2. V lost 2 bases to trimming and J lost 1 base; unmatched junction nucleotides: 3. The CDR3 totals 16 residues. Germline V gene data show CDR1 as SGHTA and CDR2 as FQGNSA. CDR3 protein: CASSLTSGGTQETQYF. As DNA, the CDR3 is TGTGCCAGCAGCTTAACTAGCGGGGGAACCCAAGAGACCCAGTACTTC.

The sample holds many counts of this clonotype. The CDR3 loop reads CASSSAAGLAGGWGNEQFF. In DNA, the CDR3 is TGTGCCAGCAGTTCCGCGGCGGGACTAGCGGGAGGGTGGGGAAATGAGCAGTTCTTC. The genes are TRBV27 and TRBJ2-5, with 16 nucleotides matching TRBD2. The J call may be wrong; the DNA end is better matched by TRBJ2-1. In germline, CDR1 is MNHEY, CDR2 SMNVEV (reference sequence). The CDR3 is 19 residues long.

There are a few counts of this clonotype. An end of the junction does not agree with germline; a read error may underlie this. The chain combines TRBV6-1 with TRBJ1-4; no definite D call. The CDR3 length is 12 residues. Germline lookup yields CDR1 MNHNS and CDR2 SASEGT. The CDR3 DNA is TGTGCCAGCAATGAATTACTCGAAAAACTGTTTTTT. Residues: CASNELLEKLFF.

In this sample, this clonotype turned up many times. This rearrangement joins TRBV15 to TRBJ1-1, with a weak D call TRBD1 (5 bases). Per germline, CDR1 LNHNV and CDR2 YYDKDF (reference sequence). The CDR3 contains 15 residues. Trimming removed 0 bases at V and 4 bases at J, with 12 bases between. The CDR3 bases are TGTGCCACCAGCAGAGATTGGGGCGAGGGCACTGAAGCTTTCTTT. Its protein is CATSRDWGEGTEAFF.

This clonotype appeared a few times. The chain uses TRBV5-6 and TRBJ1-5, with TRBD1 matching over 12 bases. The ends lost 2 bases at V and 5 bases at J; junction bases unmatched: 8. Germline values: CDR1 SGHDT, CDR2 YYEEEE. This CDR3 has 17 amino acids. CDR3: CASSFSGTGGPYQPQHF. The CDR3 DNA reads TGTGCCAGCAGCTTTTCCGGGACAGGGGGCCCCTATCAGCCCCAGCATTTT.

This clonotype was observed at least ten times. The chain links TRBV5-1 to TRBJ2-2; unclear D gene. Deletions cut 5 bases from V and 1 base from J, with 6 bases between. This CDR3 is built from 13 residues. Germline values: CDR1 SGHRS, CDR2 YFSETQ. CDR3 in amino acids: CASSWGNTGELFF. The CDR3 DNA reads as TGCGCCAGCAGTTGGGGGAACACCGGGGAGCTGTTTTTT.

The chain uses TRBV20-1 and TRBJ2-3; 13 bases align to TRBD2. CDR3 length: 14 residues. Per germline, CDR1 DFQATT and CDR2 SNEGSKA (reference sequence). V shed 0 bases, J shed 8 bases, and the junction held 2 bases outside the gene matches. The CDR3 sequence is CSARDTSGGATQYF. The CDR3 DNA is TGCAGTGCTAGAGATACTAGCGGGGGGGCTACGCAGTATTTT.

This clonotype has at least ten counts. J is TRBJ2-1 and V is TRBV5-1; a possible D gene is TRBD1 (6 bases). Trimming shortened V by 2 bases and J by 5 bases, and 17 bases separated the two germline ends. Germline CDR1 is SGHRS and CDR2 is YFSETQ. The CDR3 runs 16 residues. The CDR3 region has the DNA TGCGCCAGCAGCTTTAATGGGGGCCTAGGCGACAATGAGCAGTTCTTC. Protein sequence: CASSFNGGLGDNEQFF.

V gene TRBV7-6 combines with J gene TRBJ2-5; 8 bases match TRBD2. The CDR3 has 18 amino acids. V lost 0 bases, J lost 7 bases, and 16 bases stayed unmatched. Germline values: CDR1 SGHVS, CDR2 FNYEAQ. The CDR3 here is CASSLAGRGASDRVTQYF. DNA for the CDR3: TGTGCCAGCAGCTTAGCGGGGCGGGGGGCCTCCGATCGCGTGACCCAGTACTTC.

This clonotype was picked up many times. The CDR3 DNA reads as TGTGCCACGAGCTGGGGCCCTAATGAAAAACTGTTTTTT. Encoded protein: CATSWGPNEKLFF. J is TRBJ1-4 and V is TRBV12-3 or TRBV12-4; maybe TRBD1 (5 bases). CDR3 size: 13 residues. V lost 10 bases and J 3 bases, leaving 12 bases between the germline ends.

This clonotype came up many times. The gene calls are TRBV2 and TRBJ1-1; TRBD1 agrees at 9 bases. Germline CDR1 reads SNHLY; CDR2 reads FYNNEI. This CDR3 region has 14 residues. V was pared by 5 bases and J by 4 bases, with 5 bases of the junction left unmatched. CDR3 sequence: CASSRQGGGTEAFF. CDR3 bases: TGTGCCAGCAGTAGACAGGGGGGGGGCACTGAAGCTTTCTTT.

Many counts were recorded for this clonotype. This chain links TRBV20-1 with TRBJ2-5; D not resolved. The germline gives CDR1 DFQATT, CDR2 SNEGSKA (reference sequence). V gave up 7 bases and J gave up 4 bases, with 10 bases separating them. The CDR3 spans 11 residues. The CDR3 here is CSGWVGETQYF. CDR3 in DNA: TGCAGTGGTTGGGTAGGAGAGACCCAGTACTTC.

This clonotype was seen many times. This chain connects TRBV5-5 to TRBJ1-2; 7 nucleotides match TRBD1. The CDR3 has 14 amino acids. CDR1 and CDR2 from the germline V gene are SGHKS and YYEKEE (reference sequence). After removal of 2 bases from V and 4 bases from J, the junction contained 5 bases not matched to a gene. The DNA for the CDR3 is TGTGCCAGCAGCTTATCGGGACAGTTCTATGGCTACACCTTC. As protein: CASSLSGQFYGYTF.

In this sample, this clonotype turned up many times. The rearrangement joins TRBV27 to TRBJ2-7; 9 bases match TRBD2. CDR3 size: 15 residues. Per the germline V gene, CDR1 is MNHEY and CDR2 is SMNVEV (reference sequence). The J segment lost 6 bases and the V segment lost 3 bases, leaving 9 bases of the junction unmatched. The CDR3 sequence: CASSFSGGTLGEQYF. CDR3 DNA: TGTGCCAGCAGTTTCAGCGGGGGGACCCTTGGCGAGCAGTACTTC.

In its sample, this clonotype was seen a few times. The chain employs TRBV6-1 and TRBJ1-1, with 7 bases matching TRBD1. Germline trimming cut 6 bases from V and 0 bases from J; bases unmatched to any gene: 4. This CDR3 is 14 amino acids long. Germline CDR1 and CDR2: MNHNS and SASEGT. This chain's CDR3 is CASRGQLLNTEAFF. The CDR3 region has the DNA TGTGCCAGCAGGGGACAGTTGTTGAACACTGAAGCTTTCTTT.